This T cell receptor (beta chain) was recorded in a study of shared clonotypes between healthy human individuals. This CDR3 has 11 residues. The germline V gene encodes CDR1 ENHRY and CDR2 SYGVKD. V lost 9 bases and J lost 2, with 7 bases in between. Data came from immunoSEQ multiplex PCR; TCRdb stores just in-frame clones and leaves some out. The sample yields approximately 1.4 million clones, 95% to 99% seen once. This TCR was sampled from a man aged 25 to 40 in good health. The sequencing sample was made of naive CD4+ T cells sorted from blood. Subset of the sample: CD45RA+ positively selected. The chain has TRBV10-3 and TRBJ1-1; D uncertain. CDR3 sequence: CAIVDNTEAFF. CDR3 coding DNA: TGTGCCATTGTAGATAACACTGAAGCTTTCTTT.